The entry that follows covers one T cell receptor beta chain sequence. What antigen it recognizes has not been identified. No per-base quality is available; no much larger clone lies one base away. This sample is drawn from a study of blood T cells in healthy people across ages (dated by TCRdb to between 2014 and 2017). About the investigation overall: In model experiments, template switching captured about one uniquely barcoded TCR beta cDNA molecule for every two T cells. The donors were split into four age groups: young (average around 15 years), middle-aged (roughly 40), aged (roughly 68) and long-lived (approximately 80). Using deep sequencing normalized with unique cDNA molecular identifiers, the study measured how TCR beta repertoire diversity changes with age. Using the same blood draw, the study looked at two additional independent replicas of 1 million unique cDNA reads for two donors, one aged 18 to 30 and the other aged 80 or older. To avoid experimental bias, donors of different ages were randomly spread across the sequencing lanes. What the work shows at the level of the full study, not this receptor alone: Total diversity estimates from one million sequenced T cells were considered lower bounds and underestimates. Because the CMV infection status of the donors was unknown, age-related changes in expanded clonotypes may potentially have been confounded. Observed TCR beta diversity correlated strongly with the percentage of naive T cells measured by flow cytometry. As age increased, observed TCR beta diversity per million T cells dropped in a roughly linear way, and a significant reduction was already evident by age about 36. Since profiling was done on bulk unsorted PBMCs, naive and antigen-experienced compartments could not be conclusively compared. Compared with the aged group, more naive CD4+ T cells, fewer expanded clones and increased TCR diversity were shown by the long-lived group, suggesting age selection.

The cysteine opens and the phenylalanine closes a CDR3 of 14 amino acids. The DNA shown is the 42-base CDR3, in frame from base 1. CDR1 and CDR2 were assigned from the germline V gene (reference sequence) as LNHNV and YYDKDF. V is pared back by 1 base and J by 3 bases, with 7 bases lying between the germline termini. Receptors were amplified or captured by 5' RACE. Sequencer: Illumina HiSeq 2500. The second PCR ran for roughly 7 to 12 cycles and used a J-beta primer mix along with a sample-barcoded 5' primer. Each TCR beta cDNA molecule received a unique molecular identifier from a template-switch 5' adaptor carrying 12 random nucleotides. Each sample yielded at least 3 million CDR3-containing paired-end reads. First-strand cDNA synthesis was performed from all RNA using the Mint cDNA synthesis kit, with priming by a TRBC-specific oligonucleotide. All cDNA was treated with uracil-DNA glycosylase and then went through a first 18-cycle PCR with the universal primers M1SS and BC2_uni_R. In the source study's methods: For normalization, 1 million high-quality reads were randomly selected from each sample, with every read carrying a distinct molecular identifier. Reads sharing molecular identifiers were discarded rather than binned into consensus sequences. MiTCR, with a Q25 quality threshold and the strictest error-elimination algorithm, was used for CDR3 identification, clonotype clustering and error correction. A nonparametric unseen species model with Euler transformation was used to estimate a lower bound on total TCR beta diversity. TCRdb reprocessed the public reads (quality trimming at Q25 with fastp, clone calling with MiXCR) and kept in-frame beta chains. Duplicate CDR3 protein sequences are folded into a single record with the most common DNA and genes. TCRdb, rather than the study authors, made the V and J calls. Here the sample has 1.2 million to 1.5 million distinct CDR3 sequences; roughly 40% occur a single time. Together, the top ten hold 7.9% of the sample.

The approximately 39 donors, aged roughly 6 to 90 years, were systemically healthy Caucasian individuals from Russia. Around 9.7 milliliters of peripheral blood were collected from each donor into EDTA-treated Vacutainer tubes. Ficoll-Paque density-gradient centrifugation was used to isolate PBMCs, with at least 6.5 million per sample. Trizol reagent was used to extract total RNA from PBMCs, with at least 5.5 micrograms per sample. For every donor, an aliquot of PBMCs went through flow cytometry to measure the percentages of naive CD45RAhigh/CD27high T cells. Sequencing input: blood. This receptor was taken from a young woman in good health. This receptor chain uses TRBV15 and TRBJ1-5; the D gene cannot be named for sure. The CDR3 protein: CATSRAWDNQPQHF. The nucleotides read TGTGCCACCAGCAGAGCCTGGGACAATCAGCCCCAGCATTTT.